The clone carrying this TCR beta chain was observed many times. This specimen belongs to a study of T cells in Graves' hyperthyroidism and ophthalmopathy. Clinical symptoms, serum thyroxine and TRAb, thyroid ultrasound and orbital computed tomography were used for the diagnoses. The CDR3 consists of 13 residues. Unmatched junction bases numbered 9, after V lost 11 bases and J lost 5 bases. The investigators amplified TCR beta CDR3 regions from RNA transcripts. First-round RT-PCR with HTBI primers amplified the TCR CDR3 region. Each CDR3 protein gets one entry after TCRdb re-called the multiplex PCR reads with MiXCR. The sample has 450,000 to 550,000 distinct CDR3 sequences; approximately 25% are singletons.

J is TRBJ2-4 and V is TRBV12-3 or TRBV12-4; 7 bases align to TRBD1. The specimen was blood. The receptor's source is a woman aged 25-40 years with Graves' ophthalmopathy. Here the CDR3 reads CAVRDSLENIQYF. The CDR3, as DNA: TGTGCCGTCCGGGACAGTCTCGAAAACATTCAGTACTTC.